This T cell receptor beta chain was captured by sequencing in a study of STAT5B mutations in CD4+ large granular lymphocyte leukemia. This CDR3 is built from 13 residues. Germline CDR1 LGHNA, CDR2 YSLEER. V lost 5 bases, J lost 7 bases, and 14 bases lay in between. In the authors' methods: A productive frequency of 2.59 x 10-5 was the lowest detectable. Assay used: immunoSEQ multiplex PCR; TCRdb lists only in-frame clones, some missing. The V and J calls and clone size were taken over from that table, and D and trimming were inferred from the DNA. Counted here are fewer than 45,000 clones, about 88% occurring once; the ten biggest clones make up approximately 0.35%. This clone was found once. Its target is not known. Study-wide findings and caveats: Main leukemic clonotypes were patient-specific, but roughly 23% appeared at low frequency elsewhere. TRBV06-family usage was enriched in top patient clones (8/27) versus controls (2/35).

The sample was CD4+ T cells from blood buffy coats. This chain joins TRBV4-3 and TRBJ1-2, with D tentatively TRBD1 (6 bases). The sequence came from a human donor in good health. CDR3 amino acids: CASSKNRETGYTF. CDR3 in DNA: TGCGCCAGCAGCAAGAACAGGGAGACTGGCTACACCTTC.